This TCR beta chain comes out of a study of cytomegalovirus exposure and HLA in healthy donors. In the study overall: Of the donors genotyped, 300 to 500 in all, about 80% fell in the Caucasian-associated ancestry cluster. Study-wide results and limits: It was about 150 TCR beta chains that were listed as cytomegalovirus-associated.

On this clone itself: Its specificity is unknown.

Donors sampled were nominally healthy, though unrecorded immune exposures were likely. CDR1 is LGHNA, CDR2 YSLEER, per germline. This CDR3 comprises 15 residues. Unmatched junction bases numbered 6, after V lost 1 base and J lost 8 bases. With 60 Vbeta and 13 Jbeta primers, the PCR was carried out. The protocol was immunoSEQ multiplex PCR, while the TCRdb copy is restricted to in-frame clones and leaves out a portion. The sample records roughly 170,000 clones, approximately 81% being singletons. This chain connects TRBV4-3 to TRBJ2-3; 10 nucleotides align to TRBD2. This TCR derives from a male donor in good health and CMV-seronegative. What was sequenced was PBMCs. This CDR3 is CASSQGTSGGGTQYF. DNA for the CDR3: TGCGCCAGCAGCCAAGGGACTAGCGGAGGTGGTACGCAGTATTTT.